This paragraph covers one T cell receptor (beta chain) sequence. The antigen remains unidentified. CD4+ T cells from unexposed donors were obtained before the COVID-19 pandemic (2011-2018). CD4+ T cells were isolated from the cells after 10 days of culture. This sample is drawn from a study of CD4 T cells in relation to SARS-CoV-2 and coronaviruses. Here immunoSEQ multiplex PCR was the method, and the copy in TCRdb shows in-frame clones only, minus some. The sample holds about 16,000 clones; about 80% are singletons and the top ten take around 9.1%. The CDR3 contains 19 residues. Germline assignment: CDR1 MNHEY and CDR2 SMNVEV (reference sequence). V shed 5 bases and J shed 0 bases, with 24 bases lying between them.

The clonotype was recovered from a human donor in good health. The sequenced sample was CD4+ T cells from PBMCs, cultured in vitro. This rearrangement joins TRBV27 to TRBJ2-3; no clear D. CDR3 bases: TGTGCCAGCAGTCCGCTGAAGAGTAGCCGATTCTCTAGCACAGATACGCAGTATTTT. Amino acid sequence: CASSPLKSSRFSSTDTQYF.